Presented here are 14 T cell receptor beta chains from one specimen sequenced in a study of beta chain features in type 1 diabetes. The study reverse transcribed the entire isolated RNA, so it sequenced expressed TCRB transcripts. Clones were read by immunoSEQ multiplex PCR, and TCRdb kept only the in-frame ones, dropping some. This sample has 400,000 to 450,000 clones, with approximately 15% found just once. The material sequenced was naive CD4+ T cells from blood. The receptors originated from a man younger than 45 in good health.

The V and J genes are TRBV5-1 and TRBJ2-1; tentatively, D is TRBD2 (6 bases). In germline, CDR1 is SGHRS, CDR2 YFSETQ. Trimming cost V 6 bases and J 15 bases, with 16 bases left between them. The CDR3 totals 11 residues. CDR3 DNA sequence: TGCGCCAGCAACGATCTAGGAGGGGTGTTCTTC. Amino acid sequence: CASNDLGGVFF.

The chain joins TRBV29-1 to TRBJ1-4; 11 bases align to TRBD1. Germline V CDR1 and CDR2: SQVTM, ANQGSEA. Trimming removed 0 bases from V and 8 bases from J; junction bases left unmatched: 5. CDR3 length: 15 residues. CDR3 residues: CSVEESGTGGEKLFF. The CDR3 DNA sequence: TGCAGCGTTGAAGAGTCCGGGACAGGGGGAGAAAAACTGTTTTTT. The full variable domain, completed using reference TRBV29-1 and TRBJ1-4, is SAVISQKPSRDICQRGTSLTIQCQVDSQVTMMFWYRQQPGQSLTLIATANQGSEATYESGFVIDKFPISRPNLTFSTLTVSNMSPEDSSIYLCSVEESGTGGEKLFFGSGTQLSVL.

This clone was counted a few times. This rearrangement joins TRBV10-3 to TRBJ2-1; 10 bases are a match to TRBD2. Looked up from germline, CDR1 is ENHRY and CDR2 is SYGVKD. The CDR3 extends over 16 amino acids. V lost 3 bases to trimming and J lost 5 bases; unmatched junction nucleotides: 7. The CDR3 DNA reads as TGTGCCATCAGTGACCCCATAGCGGGAGGCCACAATGAGCAGTTCTTC. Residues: CAISDPIAGGHNEQFF.

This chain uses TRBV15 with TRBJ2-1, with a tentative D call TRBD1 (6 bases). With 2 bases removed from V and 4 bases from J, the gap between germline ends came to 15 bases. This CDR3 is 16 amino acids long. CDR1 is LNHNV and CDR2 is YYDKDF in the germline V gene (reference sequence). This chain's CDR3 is CATSRRRGQIYNEQFF. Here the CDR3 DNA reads TGTGCCACCAGCAGACGGCGCGGACAGATTTACAATGAGCAGTTCTTC.

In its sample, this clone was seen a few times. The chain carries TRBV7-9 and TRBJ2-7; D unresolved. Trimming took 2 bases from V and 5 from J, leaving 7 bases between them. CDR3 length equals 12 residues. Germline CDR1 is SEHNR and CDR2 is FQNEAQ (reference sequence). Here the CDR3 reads CASSLTLHEQYV. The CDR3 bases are TGTGCCAGCAGCTTAACTCTCCACGAGCAGTACGTC.

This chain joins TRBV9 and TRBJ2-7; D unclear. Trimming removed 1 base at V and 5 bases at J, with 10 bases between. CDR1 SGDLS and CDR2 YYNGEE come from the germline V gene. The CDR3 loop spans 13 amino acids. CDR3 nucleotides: TGTGCCAGCAGCGTATCCCTCGGACACGAGCAGTACTTC. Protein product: CASSVSLGHEQYF.

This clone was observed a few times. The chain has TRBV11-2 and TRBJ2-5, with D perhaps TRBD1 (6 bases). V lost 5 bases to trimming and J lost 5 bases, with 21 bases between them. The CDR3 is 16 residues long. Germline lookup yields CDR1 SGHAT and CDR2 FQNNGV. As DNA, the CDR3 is TGTGCCAGCAGCCCTGGGCTACAGGGCGGTAGGGAGACCCAGTACTTC. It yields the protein CASSPGLQGGRETQYF.

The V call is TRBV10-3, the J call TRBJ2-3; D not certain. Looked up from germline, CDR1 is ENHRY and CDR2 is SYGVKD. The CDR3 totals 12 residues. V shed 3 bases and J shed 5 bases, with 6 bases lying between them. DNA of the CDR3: TGTGCCATCAGTGATGGCGGAGATACGCAGTATTTT. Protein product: CAISDGGDTQYF.

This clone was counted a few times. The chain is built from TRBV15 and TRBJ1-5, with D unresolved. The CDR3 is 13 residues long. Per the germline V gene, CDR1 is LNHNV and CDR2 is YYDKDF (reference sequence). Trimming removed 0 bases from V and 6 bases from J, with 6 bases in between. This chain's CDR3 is CATSRDPRQPQHF. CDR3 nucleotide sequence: TGTGCCACCAGCAGAGATCCTCGTCAGCCCCAGCATTTT.

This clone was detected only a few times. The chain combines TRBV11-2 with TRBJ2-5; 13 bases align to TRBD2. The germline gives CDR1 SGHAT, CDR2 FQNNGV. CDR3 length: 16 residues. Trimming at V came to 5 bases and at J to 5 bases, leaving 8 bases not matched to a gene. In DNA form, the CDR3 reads TGTGCCAGCAGCCCGCGGACTAGCGGGAGAGAGGAGACCCAGTACTTC. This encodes CASSPRTSGREETQYF.

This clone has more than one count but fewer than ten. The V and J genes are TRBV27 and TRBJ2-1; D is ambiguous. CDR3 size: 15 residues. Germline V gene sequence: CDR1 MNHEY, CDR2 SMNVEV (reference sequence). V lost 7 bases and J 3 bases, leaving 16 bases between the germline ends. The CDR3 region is CASTKVQLDYNEQFF. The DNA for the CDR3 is TGTGCCAGCACCAAAGTGCAGCTGGACTACAATGAGCAGTTCTTC.

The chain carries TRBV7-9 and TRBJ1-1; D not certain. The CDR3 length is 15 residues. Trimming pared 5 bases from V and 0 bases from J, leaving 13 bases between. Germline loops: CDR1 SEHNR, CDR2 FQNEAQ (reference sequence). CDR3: CASSVTLPVNTEAFF. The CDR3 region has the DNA TGTGCCAGCAGCGTCACCCTCCCTGTGAACACTGAAGCTTTCTTT.

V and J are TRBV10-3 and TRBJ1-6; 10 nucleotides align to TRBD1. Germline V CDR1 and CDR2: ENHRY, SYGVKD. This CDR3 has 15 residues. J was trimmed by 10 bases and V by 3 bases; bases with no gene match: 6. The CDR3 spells CAISDGQGVKSPLHF. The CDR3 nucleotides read TGTGCCATCAGTGACGGACAGGGGGTGAAGTCACCCCTCCACTTT.

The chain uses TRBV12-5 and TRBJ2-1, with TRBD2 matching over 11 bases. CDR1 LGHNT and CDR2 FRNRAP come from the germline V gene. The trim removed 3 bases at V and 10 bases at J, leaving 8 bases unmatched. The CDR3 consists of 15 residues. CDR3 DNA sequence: TGTGCTAGTGGTTTACTAGCGGGAGTTGGAAGGGAGCAGTTCTTC. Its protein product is CASGLLAGVGREQFF.